The subject of this entry is one TCR beta chain. Participants reported their clinical history, and cohort assignment relied on those reports. This sample is drawn from a study of blood T cell repertoires in COVID-19. In the study overall: Cohort 3 recovered donors had two negative PCRs, clearance, or symptom resolution. The United States, Italy and Spain supplied acute and convalescent COVID-19 samples.

Source study methods: Estimation of nucleated cell counts relied on the amplification of reference gene primers. The method was immunoSEQ multiplex PCR; TCRdb's version includes in-frame clones alone and lacks a portion of them. That table gives V, J and clone size, and the DNA gave D and trimming. The table records over 130,000 clones, around 82% of them present only once. The CDR3 sequence is 17 residues long. Germline trimming cut 1 base from V and 10 bases from J; bases unmatched to any gene: 19. The V gene's germline CDR1 is SGHRS and CDR2 YFSETQ. The sequence was collected from a man aged 50 to 59 in a cohort exposed to, infected with or recovered from COVID-19 (not recorded which). The rearrangement uses TRBV5-1 and TRBJ1-2; 7 nucleotides align to TRBD1. Sequencing used PBMCs or T cells enriched from blood (not recorded which). CDR3 sequence (DNA): TGCGCCAGCAGCTTGACCGGACAGGTGACTGCGGGCCTGGACTACACCTTC. Protein: CASSLTGQVTAGLDYTF.